This T cell receptor (beta chain) was documented in a study of radiation and T cells in renal cell carcinoma. The protocol was immunoSEQ multiplex PCR, while the TCRdb copy is restricted to in-frame clones and leaves out a portion. In the table there are 90,000 to 100,000 clones, approximately 80% of which are singletons. Per germline, CDR1 MGHRA and CDR2 YSYEKL. The V gene lost 1 base and the J gene lost 2 bases, with 13 bases spanning the gap. The CDR3 is 16 residues long. Time point of the sample: blood 4 weeks post-SBRT, at nephrectomy. Treatment indicated: 15 Gy SBRT to primary tumor, nephrectomy 4 weeks later.

The origin of this receptor is a man aged 60 to 69 with renal cell carcinoma. The chain is built from TRBV4-1 and TRBJ2-3; D gene ambiguous. Material: blood, obtained from a patient whose treatment included radiotherapy and nephrectomy. CDR3 nucleotide sequence: TGCGCCAGCAGCCAAGTAGAGTATCGACCCACAGATACGCAGTATTTT. It encodes CASSQVEYRPTDTQYF.